Below, 10 T cell receptor beta chains from the same sample are listed, as sequenced in a study of T cell changes during pregnancy in multiple sclerosis. Libraries were prepared by immunoSEQ multiplex PCR; TCRdb keeps only in-frame clonotypes and omits some of them. The sample carries around 29,000 clones, about 92% recorded once. The sequencing here drew on CD4+ T cells from peripheral blood mononuclear cells, taken in the first trimester of pregnancy. The receptors derive from a female donor with multiple sclerosis, enrolled in a pregnancy study.

This sequence joins TRBV5-1 and TRBJ2-5, with D maybe TRBD1 (6 bases). V was shortened by 0 bases and J by 4 bases, with 13 bases between the two germline ends. CDR1 and CDR2 (germline): SGHRS, YFSETQ. The CDR3 contains 15 residues. As DNA, the CDR3 is TGCGCCAGCAGCTTGGACAGGGAAGTGTTAGAGACCCAGTACTTC. Its translation: CASSLDREVLETQYF.

The rearrangement links TRBV6-4 to TRBJ2-2; D is ambiguous. In germline, CDR1 is MRHNA, CDR2 SNTAGT. The CDR3 totals 13 residues. V lost 6 bases and J lost 4, with 9 bases in between. The CDR3 here is CASSFTITGELFF. CDR3 coding DNA: TGTGCCAGCAGCTTTACAATCACCGGGGAGCTGTTTTTT.

The chain uses TRBV2 and TRBJ2-4; TRBD1 aligns across 8 bases. Germline-derived CDR1 and CDR2 are SNHLY and FYNNEI. CDR3 length: 13 amino acids. Trimming cost V 6 bases and J 8 bases; bases outside gene matches: 6. In DNA form, the CDR3 reads TGTGCCAGCAGGGGGACAGGAGGAGACATTCAGTACTTC. Translating it yields CASRGTGGDIQYF.

The rearrangement links TRBV6-1 to TRBJ2-1; 8 bases agree with TRBD2. The V gene's germline CDR1 is MNHNS and CDR2 SASEGT. V was clipped by 6 bases and J by 9 bases; unmatched bases: 10. This CDR3 comprises 14 residues. The DNA for the CDR3 is TGTGCCAGCAGAAGGGACTCGGGAGGGGCTGAGCAGTTCTTC. Translation: CASRRDSGGAEQFF.

The J gene is TRBJ1-6, the V gene TRBV6-1; D might be TRBD1 (6 bases). Germline values: CDR1 MNHNS, CDR2 SASEGT. This CDR3 has 16 residues. The V and J ends lost 0 bases and 9 bases respectively, with 15 bases between them. The CDR3: CASSEARAGVGSPLHF. CDR3 coding DNA: TGTGCCAGCAGTGAAGCGCGGGCAGGGGTGGGTTCACCCCTCCACTTT.

The chain combines TRBV5-4 with TRBJ1-2; 8 bases align to TRBD1. Germline V CDR1 and CDR2: SGHNT, YYREEE (reference sequence). The CDR3 totals 13 residues. The junction had 5 bases not matched to a gene; V was cut back by 3 bases and J by 7 bases. Here the CDR3 reads CASSSRGRSGYTF. The CDR3 DNA reads TGTGCCAGCAGCTCCAGGGGGCGCAGTGGCTACACCTTC.

Points on this clone: Additional DNA sequences in this sample encode the identical CDR3. V and J are TRBV6-5 and TRBJ1-6, with D perhaps matching TRBD1 (5 bases). Trimming cost V 2 bases and J 9 bases, with 14 bases left between them. The CDR3 has 15 residues. Germline-derived CDR1 and CDR2 are MNHEY and SVGAGI. CDR3: CASSYGARVRSPLHF. The CDR3, as DNA: TGTGCCAGCAGTTACGGGGCCAGGGTCCGTTCACCCCTCCACTTT.

CDR3 protein: CASSYVPGIYNEQFF. In DNA, the CDR3 is TGTGCCAGCAGTTACGTACCAGGCATCTACAATGAGCAGTTCTTC. The rearrangement links TRBV6-5 to TRBJ2-1, with D unclear. Germline CDR1 MNHEY, CDR2 SVGAGI. Trimming took 2 bases from V and 3 from J, leaving 11 bases between them. The CDR3 covers 15 residues.

The genes are TRBV6-5 and TRBJ2-1, with a possible D match to TRBD1 (6 bases). The V end lost 4 bases, the J end lost 4 bases, and 14 bases lay between the germline ends. The CDR3 runs 15 residues. The germline CDR1 and CDR2 sequences are MNHEY and SVGAGI. The CDR3: CASSSPGTTYNEQFF. The CDR3 nucleotides are TGTGCCAGCAGTTCCCCCGGGACAACTTACAATGAGCAGTTCTTC.

The chain joins TRBV5-8 to TRBJ2-3; the D gene is possibly TRBD1 (6 bases). The CDR3 consists of 13 residues. Trimming left V 3 bases short and J 9 bases short, with 14 bases between. The germline V gene encodes CDR1 SGHTS and CDR2 YDEGEE. CDR3 region: CASSSNRAATQYF. DNA of the CDR3: TGTGCCAGCAGCTCCAACAGGGCCGCCACGCAGTATTTT.